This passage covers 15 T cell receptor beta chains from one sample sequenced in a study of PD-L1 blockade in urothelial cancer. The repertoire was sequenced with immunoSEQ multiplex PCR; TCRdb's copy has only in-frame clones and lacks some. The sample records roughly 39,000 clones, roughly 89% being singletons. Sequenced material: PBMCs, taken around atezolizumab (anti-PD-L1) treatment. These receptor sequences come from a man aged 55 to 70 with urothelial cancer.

The DNA for the CDR3 is TGTGCCAGCAGCCAAGATAGGTCGCTAGCGGGGGCCATGGGAGAGACCCAGTACTTC. Encoded protein: CASSQDRSLAGAMGETQYF. V gene TRBV4-2 combines with J gene TRBJ2-5; 10 positions agree with TRBD2. This CDR3 has 19 amino acids. Unmatched junction bases numbered 14, after V lost 0 bases and J lost 4 bases. Germline V gene data show CDR1 as LGHNA and CDR2 as YNFKEQ.

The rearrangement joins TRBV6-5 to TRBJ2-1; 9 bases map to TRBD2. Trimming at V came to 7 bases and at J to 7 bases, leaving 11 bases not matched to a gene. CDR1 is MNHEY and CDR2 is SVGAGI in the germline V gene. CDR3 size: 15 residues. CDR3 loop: CASKSKVLAGNEQFF. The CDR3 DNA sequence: TGTGCCAGCAAAAGTAAGGTGCTAGCGGGAAATGAGCAGTTCTTC.

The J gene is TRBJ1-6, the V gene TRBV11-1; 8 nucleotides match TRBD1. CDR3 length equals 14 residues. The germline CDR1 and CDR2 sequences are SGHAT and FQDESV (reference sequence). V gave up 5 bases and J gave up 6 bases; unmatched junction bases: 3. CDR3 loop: CASSLDRGNSPLHF. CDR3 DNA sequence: TGTGCCAGCAGCCTTGACAGGGGTAATTCACCCCTCCACTTT.

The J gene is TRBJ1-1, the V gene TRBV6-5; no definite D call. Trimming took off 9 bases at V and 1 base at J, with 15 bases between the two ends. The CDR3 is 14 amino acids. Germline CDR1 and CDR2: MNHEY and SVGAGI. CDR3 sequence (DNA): TGTGCCAGTGCAAGGGAGCGGGGGAACACTGAAGCTTTCTTT. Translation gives CASARERGNTEAFF.

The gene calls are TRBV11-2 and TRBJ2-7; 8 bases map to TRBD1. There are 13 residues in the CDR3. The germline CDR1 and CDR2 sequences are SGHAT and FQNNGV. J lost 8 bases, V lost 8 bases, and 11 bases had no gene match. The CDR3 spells CASGLGTGRKQYF. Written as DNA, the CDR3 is TGTGCCAGCGGCCTGGGGACAGGTCGTAAGCAGTACTTC. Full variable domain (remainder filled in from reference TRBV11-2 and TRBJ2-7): EAGVAQSPRYKIIEKRQSVAFWCNPISGHATLYWYQQILGQGPKLLIQFQNNGVVDDSQLPKDRFSAERLKGVDSTLKIQPAKLEDSAVYLCASGLGTGRKQYFGPGTRLTVT.

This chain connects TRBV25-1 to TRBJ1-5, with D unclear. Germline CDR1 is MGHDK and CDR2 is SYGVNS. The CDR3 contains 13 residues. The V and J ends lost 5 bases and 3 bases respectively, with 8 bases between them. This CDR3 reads CASSREDNQPQHF. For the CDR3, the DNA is TGTGCCAGCAGTAGGGAGGACAATCAGCCCCAGCATTTT.

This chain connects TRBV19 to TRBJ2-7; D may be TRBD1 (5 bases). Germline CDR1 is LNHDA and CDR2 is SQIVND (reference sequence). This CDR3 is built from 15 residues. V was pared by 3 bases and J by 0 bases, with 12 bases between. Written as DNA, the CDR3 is TGTGCCAGTAGTATCTGGCAGGGTCTCTCCTACGAGCAGTACTTC. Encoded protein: CASSIWQGLSYEQYF.

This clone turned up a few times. The CDR3 nucleotides read TGTGCCAGCAGTTTGCCACCTCAGGGGATTTCTCAGCCCCAGCATTTT. Translating gives CASSLPPQGISQPQHF. This chain connects TRBV28 to TRBJ1-5; tentative D call: TRBD1 (6 bases). The CDR3 runs to 16 residues. Germline loops: CDR1 MDHEN, CDR2 SYDVKM. Trimming removed 3 bases from V and 6 bases from J, with 18 bases in between.

The CDR3 bases are TGTGCCAGCAGTCGACAGGGCTTCAGCAATGAGCAGTTCTTC. Its protein product is CASSRQGFSNEQFF. This chain links TRBV9 with TRBJ2-1, with 7 bases that match TRBD1. The length of the CDR3 is 14 residues. The germline V gene encodes CDR1 SGDLS and CDR2 YYNGEE. The V gene end was trimmed by 5 bases and the J gene end by 6 bases; junction bases not matched to a gene: 8. Variable domain in full (rest from reference TRBV9 and TRBJ2-1): DSGVTQTPKHLITATGQRVTLRCSPRSGDLSVYWYQQSLDQGLQFLIQYYNGEERAKGNILERFSAQQFPDLHSELNLSSLELGDSALYFCASSRQGFSNEQFFGPGTRLTVL.

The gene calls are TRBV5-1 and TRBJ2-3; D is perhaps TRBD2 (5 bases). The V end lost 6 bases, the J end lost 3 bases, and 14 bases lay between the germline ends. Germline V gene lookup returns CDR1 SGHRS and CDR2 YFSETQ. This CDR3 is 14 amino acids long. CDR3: CASNPGLMTDTQYF. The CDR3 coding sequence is TGCGCCAGCAACCCGGGGTTAATGACAGATACGCAGTATTTT.

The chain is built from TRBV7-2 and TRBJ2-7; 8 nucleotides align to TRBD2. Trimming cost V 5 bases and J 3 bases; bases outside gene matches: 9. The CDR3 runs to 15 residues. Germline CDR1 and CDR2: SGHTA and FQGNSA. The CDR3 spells CASSLFSGANYEQYF. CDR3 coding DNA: TGTGCCAGCAGCCTGTTTAGCGGGGCTAACTACGAGCAGTACTTC.

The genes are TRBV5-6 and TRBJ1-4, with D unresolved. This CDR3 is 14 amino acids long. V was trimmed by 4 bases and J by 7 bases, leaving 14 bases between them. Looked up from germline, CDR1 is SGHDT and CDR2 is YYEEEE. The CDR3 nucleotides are TGTGCCAGCAGCCGTACGGCGGGTAGTGAAAAACTGTTTTTT. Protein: CASSRTAGSEKLFF.

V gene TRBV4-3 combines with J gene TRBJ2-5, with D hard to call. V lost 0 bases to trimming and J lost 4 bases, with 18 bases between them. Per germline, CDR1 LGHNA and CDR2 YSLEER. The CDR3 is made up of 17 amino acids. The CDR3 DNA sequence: TGCGCCAGCAGCCAAGATTTCGATCCTTGGTCAGGAGAGACCCAGTACTTC. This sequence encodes CASSQDFDPWSGETQYF.

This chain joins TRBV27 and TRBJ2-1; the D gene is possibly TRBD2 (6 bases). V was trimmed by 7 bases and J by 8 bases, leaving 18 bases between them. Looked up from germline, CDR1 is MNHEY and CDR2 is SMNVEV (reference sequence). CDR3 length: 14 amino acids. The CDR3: CASNPAGFRDEQFF. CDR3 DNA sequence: TGTGCCAGCAATCCAGCGGGTTTCAGAGATGAGCAGTTCTTC.

Here the CDR3 reads CASSYPRGTGAINSPLHF. For the CDR3, the DNA is TGTGCCAGCAGCTATCCCCGTGGGACAGGGGCGATTAATTCACCCCTCCACTTT. V usage is TRBV5-8 and J usage is TRBJ1-6; TRBD1 aligns across 10 bases. Germline CDR1 SGHTS, CDR2 YDEGEE. Trimming took 3 bases from V and 6 from J; bases not matched to a gene: 12. The CDR3 consists of 18 residues. Variable domain in full (rest from reference TRBV5-8 and TRBJ1-6): EAGVTQSPTHLIKTRGQQATLRCSPISGHTSVYWYQQALGLGLQFLLWYDEGEERNRGNFPPRFSGRQFPNYSSELNVNALELEDSALYLCASSYPRGTGAINSPLHFGNGTRLTVT.